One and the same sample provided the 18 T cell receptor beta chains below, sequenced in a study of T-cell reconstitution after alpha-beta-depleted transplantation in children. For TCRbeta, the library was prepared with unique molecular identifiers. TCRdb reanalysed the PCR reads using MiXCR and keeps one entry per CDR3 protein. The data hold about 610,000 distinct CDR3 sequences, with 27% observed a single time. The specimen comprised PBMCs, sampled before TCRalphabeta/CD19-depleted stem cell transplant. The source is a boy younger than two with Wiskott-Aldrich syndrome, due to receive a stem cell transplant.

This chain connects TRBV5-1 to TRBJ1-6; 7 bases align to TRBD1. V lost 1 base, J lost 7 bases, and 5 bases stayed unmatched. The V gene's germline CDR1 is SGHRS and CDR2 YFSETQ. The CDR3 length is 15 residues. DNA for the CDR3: TGCGCCAGCAGCTTGATGACAGGGAGCAATTCACCCCTCCACTTT. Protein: CASSLMTGSNSPLHF.

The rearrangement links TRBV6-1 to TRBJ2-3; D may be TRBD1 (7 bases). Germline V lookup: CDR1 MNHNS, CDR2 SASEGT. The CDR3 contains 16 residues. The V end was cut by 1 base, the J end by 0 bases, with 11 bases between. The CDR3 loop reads CASSEVPGGSTDTQYF. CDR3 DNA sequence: TGTGCCAGCAGTGAAGTTCCAGGGGGGAGCACAGATACGCAGTATTTT.

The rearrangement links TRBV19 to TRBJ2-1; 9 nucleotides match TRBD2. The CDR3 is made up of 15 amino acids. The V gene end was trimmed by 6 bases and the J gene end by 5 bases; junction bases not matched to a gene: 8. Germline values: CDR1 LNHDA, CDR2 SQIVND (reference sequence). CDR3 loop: CASRRLAEANNEQFF. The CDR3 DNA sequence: TGTGCCAGTAGGAGACTAGCGGAGGCGAACAATGAGCAGTTCTTC.

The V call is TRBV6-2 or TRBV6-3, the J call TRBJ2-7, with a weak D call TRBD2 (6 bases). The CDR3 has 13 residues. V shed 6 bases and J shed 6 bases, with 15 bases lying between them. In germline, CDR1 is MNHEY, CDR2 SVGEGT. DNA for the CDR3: TGTGCCAGCAGAAGGTCTGGAGCGGGCGAGCAGTACTTC. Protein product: CASRRSGAGEQYF.

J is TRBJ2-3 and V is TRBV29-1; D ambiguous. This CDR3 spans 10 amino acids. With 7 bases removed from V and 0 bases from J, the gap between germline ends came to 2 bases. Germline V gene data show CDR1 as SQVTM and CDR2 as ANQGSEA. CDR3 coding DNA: TGCAGCGGGAGCACAGATACGCAGTATTTT. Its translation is CSGSTDTQYF.

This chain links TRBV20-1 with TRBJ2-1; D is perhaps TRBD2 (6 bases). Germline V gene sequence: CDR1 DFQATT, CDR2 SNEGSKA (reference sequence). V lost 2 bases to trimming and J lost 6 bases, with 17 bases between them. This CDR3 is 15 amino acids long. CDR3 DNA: TGCAGTGCTAGAACCCGGGAGCTCCGGGGCAATGAGCAGTTCTTC. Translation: CSARTRELRGNEQFF.

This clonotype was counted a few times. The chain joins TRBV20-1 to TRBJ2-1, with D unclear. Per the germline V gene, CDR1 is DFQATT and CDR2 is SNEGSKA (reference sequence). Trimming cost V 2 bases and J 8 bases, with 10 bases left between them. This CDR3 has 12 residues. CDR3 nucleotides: TGCAGTGCTAGACGGCCCCCCCATGAGCAGTTCTTC. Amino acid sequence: CSARRPPHEQFF.

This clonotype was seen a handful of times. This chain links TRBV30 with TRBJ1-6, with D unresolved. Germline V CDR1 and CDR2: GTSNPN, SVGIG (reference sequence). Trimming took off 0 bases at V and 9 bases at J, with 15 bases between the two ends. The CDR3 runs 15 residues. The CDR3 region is CAWSVSLGRTSPLHF. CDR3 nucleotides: TGTGCCTGGAGTGTAAGCCTCGGCAGGACTTCACCCCTCCACTTT.

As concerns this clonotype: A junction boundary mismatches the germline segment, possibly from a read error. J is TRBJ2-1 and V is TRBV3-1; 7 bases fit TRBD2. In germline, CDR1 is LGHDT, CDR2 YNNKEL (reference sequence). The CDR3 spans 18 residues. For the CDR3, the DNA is TGTGCCAGCACCCAAGCCCCATTGGTTGCGGGGGTCTACAATGAGCAGTTCTTC. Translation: CASTQAPLVAGVYNEQFF.

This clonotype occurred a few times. CDR3 sequence reads: CASSKLQGGQETQYF. DNA for the CDR3: TGTGCCAGCAGCAAGTTACAGGGGGGGCAAGAGACCCAGTACTTC. V gene TRBV27 combines with J gene TRBJ2-5; maybe TRBD1 (8 bases). With 6 bases removed from V and 2 bases from J, the gap between germline ends came to 16 bases. CDR1 and CDR2 (germline): MNHEY, SMNVEV (reference sequence). There are 15 residues in the CDR3.

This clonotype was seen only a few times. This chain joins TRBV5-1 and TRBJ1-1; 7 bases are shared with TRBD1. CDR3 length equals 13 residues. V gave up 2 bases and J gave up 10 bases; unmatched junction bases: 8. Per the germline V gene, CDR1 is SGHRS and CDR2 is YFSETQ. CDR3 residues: CASSLEQGIVAFF. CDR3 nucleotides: TGCGCCAGCAGCTTAGAACAGGGGATCGTAGCTTTCTTT.

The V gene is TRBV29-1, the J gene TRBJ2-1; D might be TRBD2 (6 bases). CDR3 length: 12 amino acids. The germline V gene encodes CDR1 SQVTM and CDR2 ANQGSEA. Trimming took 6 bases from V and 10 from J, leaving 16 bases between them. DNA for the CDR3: TGCAGCGTCGGGAGCCTGGGGCCAGAGCAGTTCTTC. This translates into CSVGSLGPEQFF.

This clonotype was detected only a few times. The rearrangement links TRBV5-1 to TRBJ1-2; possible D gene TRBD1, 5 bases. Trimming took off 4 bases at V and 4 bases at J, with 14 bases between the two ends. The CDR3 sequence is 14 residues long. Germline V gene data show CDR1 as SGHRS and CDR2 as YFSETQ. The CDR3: CASSVEGRGYGYTF. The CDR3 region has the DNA TGCGCCAGCAGCGTTGAGGGGCGCGGCTATGGCTACACCTTC.

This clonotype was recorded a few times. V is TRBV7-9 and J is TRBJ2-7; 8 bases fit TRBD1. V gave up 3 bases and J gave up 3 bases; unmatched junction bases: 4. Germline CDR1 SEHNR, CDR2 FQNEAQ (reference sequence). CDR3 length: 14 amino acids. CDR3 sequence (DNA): TGTGCCAGCAGCTTCATCGGGACAGGCTACGAGCAGTACTTC. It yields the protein CASSFIGTGYEQYF.

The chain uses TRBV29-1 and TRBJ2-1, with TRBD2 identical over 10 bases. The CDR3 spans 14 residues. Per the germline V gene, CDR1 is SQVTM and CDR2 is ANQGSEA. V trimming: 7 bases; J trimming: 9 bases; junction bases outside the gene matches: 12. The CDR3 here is CSGAVGAGGFEQFF. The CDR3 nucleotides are TGCAGCGGAGCCGTGGGAGCGGGAGGGTTTGAGCAGTTCTTC.

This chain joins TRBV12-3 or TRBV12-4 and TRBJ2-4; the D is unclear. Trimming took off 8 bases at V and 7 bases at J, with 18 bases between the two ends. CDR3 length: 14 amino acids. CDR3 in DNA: TGTGCCAGCGGTCGTGGGCCTACCTGGAACATTCAGTACTTC. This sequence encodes CASGRGPTWNIQYF.

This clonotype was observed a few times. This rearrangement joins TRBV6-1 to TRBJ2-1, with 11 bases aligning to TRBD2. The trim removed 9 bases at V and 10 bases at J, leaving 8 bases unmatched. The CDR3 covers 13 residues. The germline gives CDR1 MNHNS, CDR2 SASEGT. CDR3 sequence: CASSLAGGREQFF. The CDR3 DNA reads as TGTGCCAGTTCGCTAGCGGGGGGACGCGAGCAGTTCTTC.

The CDR3 loop reads CASSHTSGRTYNEQFF. DNA for the CDR3: TGTGCCAGCAGCCACACTAGCGGGAGAACCTACAATGAGCAGTTCTTC. The genes are TRBV3-1 and TRBJ2-1; 11 bases align to TRBD2. The junction had 3 bases not matched to a gene; V was cut back by 3 bases and J by 2 bases. CDR3 length equals 16 residues. Germline V gene sequence: CDR1 LGHDT, CDR2 YNNKEL (reference sequence).